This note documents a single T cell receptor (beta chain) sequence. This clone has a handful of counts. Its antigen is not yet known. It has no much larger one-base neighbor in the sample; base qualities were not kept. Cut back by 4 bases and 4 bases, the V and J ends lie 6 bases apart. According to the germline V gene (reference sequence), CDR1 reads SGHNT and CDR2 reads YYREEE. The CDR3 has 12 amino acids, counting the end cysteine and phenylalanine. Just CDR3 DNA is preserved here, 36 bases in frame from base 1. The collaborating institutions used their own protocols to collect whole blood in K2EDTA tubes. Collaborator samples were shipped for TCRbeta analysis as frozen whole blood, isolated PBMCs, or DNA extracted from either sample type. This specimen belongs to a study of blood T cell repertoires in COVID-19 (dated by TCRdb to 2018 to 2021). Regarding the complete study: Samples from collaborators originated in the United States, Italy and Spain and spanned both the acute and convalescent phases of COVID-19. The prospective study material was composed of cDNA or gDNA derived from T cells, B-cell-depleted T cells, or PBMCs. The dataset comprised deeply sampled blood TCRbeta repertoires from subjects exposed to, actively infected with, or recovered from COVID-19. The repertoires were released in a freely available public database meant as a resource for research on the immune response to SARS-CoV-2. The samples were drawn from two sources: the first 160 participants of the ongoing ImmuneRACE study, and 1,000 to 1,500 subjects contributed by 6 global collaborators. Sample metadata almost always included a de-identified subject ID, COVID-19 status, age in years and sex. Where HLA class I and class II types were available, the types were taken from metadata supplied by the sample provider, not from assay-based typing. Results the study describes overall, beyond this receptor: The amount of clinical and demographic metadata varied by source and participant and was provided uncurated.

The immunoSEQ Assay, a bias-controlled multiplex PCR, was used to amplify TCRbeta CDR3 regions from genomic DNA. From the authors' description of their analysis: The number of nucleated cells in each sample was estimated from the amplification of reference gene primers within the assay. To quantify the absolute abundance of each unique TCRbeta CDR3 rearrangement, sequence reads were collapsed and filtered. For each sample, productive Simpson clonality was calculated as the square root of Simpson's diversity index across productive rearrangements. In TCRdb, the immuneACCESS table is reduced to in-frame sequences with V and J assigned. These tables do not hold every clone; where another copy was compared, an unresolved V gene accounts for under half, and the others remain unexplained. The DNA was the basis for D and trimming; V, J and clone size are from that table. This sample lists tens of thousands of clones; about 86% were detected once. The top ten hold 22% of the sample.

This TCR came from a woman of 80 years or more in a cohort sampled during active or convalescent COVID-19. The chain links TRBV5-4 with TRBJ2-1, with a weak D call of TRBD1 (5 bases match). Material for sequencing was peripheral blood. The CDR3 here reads CASSDSYNEQFF. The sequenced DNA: TGTGCCAGCAGCGACAGTTACAATGAGCAGTTCTTC.